Below, 30 T cell receptor beta chains from the same sample are listed, as sequenced in a study of blood T cell repertoires in COVID-19. Using immunoSEQ multiplex PCR, the repertoire was profiled, and TCRdb retains in-frame clones only, with some absent. This sample has fewer than 85,000 clones, with over 85% found just once. The specimen was peripheral blood. The receptors were gathered from a man aged 50 to 60 with active COVID-19.

V usage is TRBV24-1 and J usage is TRBJ2-2, with D tentatively TRBD2 (6 bases). CDR3 length equals 14 residues. Deletions cut 1 base from V and 5 bases from J, with 7 bases between. CDR1 and CDR2 (germline): KGHDR, SFDVKD. CDR3 protein: CATSDFRGTGELFF. DNA for the CDR3: TGTGCCACCAGTGATTTCCGGGGGACCGGGGAGCTGTTTTTT.

The chain combines TRBV24-1 with TRBJ2-1; 7 positions agree with TRBD2. This CDR3 region has 16 residues. CDR1 and CDR2 from the germline V gene are KGHDR and SFDVKD. J was trimmed by 4 bases and V by 4 bases; bases with no gene match: 9. CDR3 in DNA: TGTGCCACCAGTGACAGGCGGGAGAGCAATTACAATGAGCAGTTCTTC. Translated, it gives CATSDRRESNYNEQFF.

This chain joins TRBV21-1 and TRBJ1-2; the table names TRBD1, a call not compared with the DNA. TRBV21-1 is recorded as a pseudogene. The CDR3 is made up of 14 amino acids. CDR3 protein: CASRARALFYGYTF. CDR3 bases: TGTGCCAGCAGGGCCAGGGCGCTGTTCTATGGCTACACCTTC.

This clone has just one count. The gene calls are TRBV15 and TRBJ2-3; D might be TRBD1 (7 bases). This CDR3 has 15 amino acids. The V end lost 5 bases, the J end lost 6 bases, and 18 bases lay between the germline ends. The germline gives CDR1 LNHNV, CDR2 YYDKDF (reference sequence). In DNA, the CDR3 is TGTGCCACCAGCCCCTCAGGGGGGCATTTCGATACGCAGTATTTT. Amino acid sequence: CATSPSGGHFDTQYF.

This chain connects TRBV11-2 to TRBJ2-7, with a possible D match to TRBD1 (8 bases). The CDR3 contains 17 residues. Per the germline V gene, CDR1 is SGHAT and CDR2 is FQNNGV. The V end was cut by 5 bases, the J end by 1 base, with 21 bases between. CDR3 residues: CASSLTLDRGGSYEQYF. The CDR3 bases are TGTGCCAGCAGCCTAACATTAGACAGGGGAGGGTCCTACGAGCAGTACTTC.

The chain employs TRBV10-3 and TRBJ1-2, with a possible D match to TRBD1 (6 bases). CDR3 length equals 13 residues. Germline-derived CDR1 and CDR2 are ENHRY and SYGVKD. Trimming took 6 bases from V and 7 from J, leaving 15 bases between them. DNA of the CDR3: TGTGCCATCAGCCTCGAACAGGGATCTGGCTACACCTTC. Translation gives CAISLEQGSGYTF.

The chain links TRBV15 to TRBJ2-1; the D gene is possibly TRBD1 (6 bases). The CDR3 length is 13 residues. Germline assignment: CDR1 LNHNV and CDR2 YYDKDF (reference sequence). V was trimmed by 5 bases and J by 13 bases, leaving 18 bases between them. The chain's CDR3 is CATSQGYRDHQFF. CDR3 bases: TGTGCCACCAGCCAGGGATACAGGGACCATCAGTTCTTC. Complete variable domain (other parts from reference TRBV15 and TRBJ2-1): DAMVIQNPRYQVTQFGKPVTLSCSQTLNHNVMYWYQQKSSQAPKLLFHYYDKDFNNEADTPDNFQSRRPNTSFCFLDIRSPGLGDTAMYLCATSQGYRDHQFFGPGTRLTVL.

The gene calls are TRBV7-2 and TRBJ1-1, with D perhaps matching TRBD1 (5 bases). The CDR3 length is 13 residues. The V end was cut by 5 bases, the J end by 8 bases, with 15 bases between. The germline V gene encodes CDR1 SGHTA and CDR2 FQGNSA. The CDR3 here is CASSPRQTVEAFF. CDR3 bases: TGTGCCAGCAGCCCCCGACAGACTGTCGAAGCTTTCTTT.

The genes are TRBV14 and TRBJ2-2, with 8 bases lining up with TRBD1. The CDR3 is 17 residues long. Looked up from germline, CDR1 is SGHDN and CDR2 is FVKESK. Trimming cost V 4 bases and J 1 base; bases outside gene matches: 8. The CDR3 nucleotides are TGTGCCAGCAGCCGCCCGGGACAGGCAGTGAACACCGGGGAGCTGTTTTTT. This translates into CASSRPGQAVNTGELFF.

For this clone: This CDR3 is also generated by other DNA sequences in the sample. This chain connects TRBV4-1 to TRBJ2-7, with 10 bases aligning to TRBD1. Losses at the gene ends were 4 bases for V and 1 base for J; bases not matched to a gene: 4. CDR1 MGHRA and CDR2 YSYEKL come from the germline V gene. This CDR3 is 15 amino acids long. For the CDR3, the DNA is TGCGCCAGCAGCCGACCGGGACAGGGGTCCTACGAGCAGTACTTC. Translation: CASSRPGQGSYEQYF.

The CDR3 spells CASSIDPGQGVDTEAFF. The CDR3 DNA reads TGTGCCAGTAGTATAGACCCAGGACAGGGGGTGGATACTGAAGCTTTCTTT. The chain joins TRBV19 to TRBJ1-1; 10 nucleotides agree with TRBD1. Germline CDR1 and CDR2: LNHDA and SQIVND (reference sequence). V gave up 0 bases and J gave up 5 bases; unmatched junction bases: 9. The CDR3 runs to 17 residues.

This clone came up a few times. The chain carries TRBV10-1 and TRBJ1-3, with 10 bases matching TRBD1. This CDR3 has 15 residues. V lost 6 bases, J lost 2 bases, and 4 bases stayed unmatched. The germline V gene has CDR1 WNHNN and CDR2 SYGVQD (reference sequence). The CDR3 DNA is TGCGCCAGCAGGTCGGGACAGGGGACTGGAAACACCATATATTTT. Translated, it gives CASRSGQGTGNTIYF.

The CDR3 here is CASSLMLYSGANVLTF. CDR3 DNA sequence: TGTGCCAGCAGCTTAATGCTCTACTCTGGGGCCAACGTCCTGACTTTC. This chain joins TRBV7-9 and TRBJ2-6; D unclear. Trimming left V 2 bases short and J 0 bases short, with 8 bases between. The germline CDR1 and CDR2 sequences are SEHNR and FQNEAQ (reference sequence). The CDR3 spans 16 residues.

V usage is TRBV3-1 (or the pseudogene TRBV3-2) and J usage is TRBJ2-4, with no clear D. The germline V gene has CDR1 LGHDT and CDR2 YNNKEL (reference sequence). The CDR3 loop spans 12 amino acids. Trimming pared 4 bases from V and 7 bases from J, leaving 8 bases between. CDR3 amino acids: CASSPSGNIQYF. CDR3 in DNA: TGTGCCAGCAGCCCTAGTGGGAACATTCAGTACTTC.

This chain links TRBV7-9 with TRBJ1-1, with 9 positions matching TRBD1. There are 14 residues in the CDR3. Trimming at V came to 5 bases and at J to 5 bases, leaving 6 bases not matched to a gene. From germline, CDR1 is SEHNR and CDR2 FQNEAQ (reference sequence). The CDR3 loop reads CASSRDREATEAFF. The CDR3 DNA is TGTGCCAGCAGCCGGGACAGGGAGGCGACTGAAGCTTTCTTT. Full variable domain (remainder filled in from reference TRBV7-9 and TRBJ1-1): DTGVSQNPRHKITKRGQNVTFRCDPISEHNRLYWYRQTLGQGPEFLTYFQNEAQLEKSRLLSDRFSAERPKGSFSTLEIQRTEQGDSAMYLCASSRDREATEAFFGQGTRLTVV.

This chain uses TRBV28 with TRBJ2-3, with a weak D call TRBD2 (6 bases). The germline CDR1 and CDR2 sequences are MDHEN and SYDVKM. This CDR3 has 15 residues. With 4 bases removed from V and 5 bases from J, the gap between germline ends came to 16 bases. CDR3 nucleotide sequence: TGTGCCAGCAGTTCCCTGACGGGAGTTGTAGATACGCAGTATTTT. Protein: CASSSLTGVVDTQYF.

The chain combines TRBV14 with TRBJ2-3, with 7 positions matching TRBD2. Germline trimming cut 1 base from V and 5 bases from J; bases unmatched to any gene: 12. In germline, CDR1 is SGHDN, CDR2 FVKESK. CDR3 length equals 17 residues. CDR3 protein: CASSQVTRGGERDTQYF. Here the CDR3 DNA reads TGTGCCAGCAGCCAAGTTACGCGGGGAGGGGAGAGAGATACGCAGTATTTT.

This clone appeared once. V gene TRBV19 combines with J gene TRBJ1-2; tentatively, D is TRBD1 (5 bases). The germline V gene encodes CDR1 LNHDA and CDR2 SQIVND (reference sequence). The CDR3 sequence is 13 residues long. V lost 10 bases and J lost 8, with 20 bases in between. CDR3: CATNAWGGNGYTF. DNA for the CDR3: TGTGCCACCAACGCTTGGGGGGGAAACGGCTACACCTTC.

This clone was seen once. The V call is TRBV3-1 (or the pseudogene TRBV3-2), the J call TRBJ1-5; 10 nucleotides match TRBD1. Per the germline V gene, CDR1 is LGHDT and CDR2 is YNNKEL (reference sequence). V shed 1 base, J shed 7 bases, and the junction held 4 bases outside the gene matches. This CDR3 has 15 amino acids. The CDR3 coding sequence is TGTGCCAGCAGCCAAGGACAGGGGGCGGGACAGCCCCAGCATTTT. Encoded protein: CASSQGQGAGQPQHF.

V and J are TRBV2 and TRBJ2-1; 10 bases fit TRBD1. The V segment lost 5 bases and the J segment 6 bases; nucleotides outside the gene matches: 7. CDR1 and CDR2 (germline): SNHLY, FYNNEI. This CDR3 region has 15 residues. The CDR3 sequence is CASSPRDRGFNEQFF. In nucleotides, the CDR3 is TGTGCCAGCAGTCCCCGGGACAGGGGATTCAATGAGCAGTTCTTC.

The V gene is TRBV7-9, the J gene TRBJ2-1; tentative D call: TRBD1 (5 bases). This CDR3 has 13 residues. V was cut by 6 bases and J by 2 bases, with 8 bases left in between. The germline CDR1 and CDR2 sequences are SEHNR and FQNEAQ (reference sequence). The CDR3: CASRLDTYNEQFF. The CDR3 region has the DNA TGTGCCAGCAGATTGGACACCTACAATGAGCAGTTCTTC.

The chain carries TRBV5-4 and TRBJ2-5; 11 bases fit TRBD1. The trim removed 4 bases at V and 1 base at J, leaving 0 bases unmatched. CDR1 and CDR2 (germline): SGHNT, YYREEE (reference sequence). CDR3 length equals 14 residues. CDR3 nucleotide sequence: TGTGCCAGCAGCGGGACAGGGGGCCAAGAGACCCAGTACTTC. It yields the protein CASSGTGGQETQYF.

The chain employs TRBV20-1 and TRBJ2-7; TRBD1 aligns across 9 bases. This CDR3 contains 11 residues. J was trimmed by 6 bases and V by 6 bases; bases with no gene match: 3. The germline V gene encodes CDR1 DFQATT and CDR2 SNEGSKA (reference sequence). The chain's CDR3 is CSANRGLEQYF. For the CDR3, the DNA is TGCAGTGCCAACAGGGGGCTCGAGCAGTACTTC.

The CDR3 bases are TGCGCCAGCAAGCTAGCGGGGGGCGGGCTGAGAAACAATGAGCAGTTCTTC. This sequence encodes CASKLAGGGLRNNEQFF. The rearrangement joins TRBV5-1 to TRBJ2-1; 11 positions match TRBD2. J gave up 5 bases and V 6 bases, and 13 bases lay outside the gene matches. This CDR3 has 17 residues. CDR1 is SGHRS, CDR2 YFSETQ, per germline.

This chain uses TRBV19 with TRBJ2-7; perhaps TRBD2 as D (6 bases). Germline V gene lookup returns CDR1 LNHDA and CDR2 SQIVND (reference sequence). Trimming removed 9 bases from V and 5 bases from J, with 14 bases in between. The CDR3 consists of 12 residues. The CDR3 here is CASSKGGNEQYF. The CDR3 DNA reads TGTGCCAGCAGCAAGGGCGGGAACGAGCAGTACTTC. The variable domain in full, with the rest retrieved from reference TRBV19 and TRBJ2-7, is DGGITQSPKYLFRKEGQNVTLSCEQNLNHDAMYWYRQDPGQGLRLIYYSQIVNDFQKGDIAEGYSVSREKKESFPLTVTSAQKNPTAFYLCASSKGGNEQYFGPGTRLTVT.

J is TRBJ1-2 and V is TRBV4-1; the D gene is possibly TRBD1 (5 bases). Per germline, CDR1 MGHRA and CDR2 YSYEKL. V was pared by 3 bases and J by 7 bases, with 12 bases between. The CDR3 consists of 13 residues. CDR3 nucleotides: TGCGCCAGCAGCCACTTCAACAGGTTTGGCTACACCTTC. This gives the protein CASSHFNRFGYTF.

The genes are TRBV28 and TRBJ1-6; maybe TRBD1 (6 bases). Germline V gene data show CDR1 as MDHEN and CDR2 as SYDVKM. The CDR3 sequence is 17 residues long. V lost 5 bases and J 9 bases, leaving 23 bases between the germline ends. CDR3 sequence reads: CASSPVGGAGVVSPLHF. Here the CDR3 DNA reads TGTGCCAGCAGTCCTGTGGGGGGGGCAGGGGTGGTTTCACCCCTCCACTTT.

The chain carries TRBV13 and TRBJ2-1; perhaps TRBD2 as D (5 bases). This CDR3 spans 14 amino acids. CDR1 and CDR2 from the germline V gene are PRHDT and FYEKMQ (reference sequence). Trimming left V 5 bases short and J 9 bases short, with 17 bases between. The CDR3 here is CASSLLRGAGEQFF. In DNA, the CDR3 is TGTGCCAGCAGCCTACTTCGGGGAGCCGGTGAGCAGTTCTTC.

The chain carries TRBV6-4 and TRBJ2-7; weak D call: TRBD2 (6 bases). The V end was cut by 9 bases, the J end by 12 bases, with 18 bases between. Germline V gene sequence: CDR1 MRHNA, CDR2 SNTAGT. The CDR3 extends over 11 amino acids. CDR3 residues: CARPIPVGGYF. DNA of the CDR3: TGTGCCAGACCGATCCCGGTGGGGGGGTACTTC.

V and J are TRBV29-1 and TRBJ2-7; 7 bases align to TRBD1. V lost 3 bases to trimming and J lost 0 bases; unmatched junction nucleotides: 5. CDR3 size: 14 residues. CDR1 is SQVTM, CDR2 ANQGSEA, per germline. CDR3: CSVEDRPFSYEQYF. CDR3 bases: TGCAGCGTTGAGGACAGGCCTTTCTCCTACGAGCAGTACTTC.